This TCR beta chain came from a study of human T cells and chemical hapten exposure. General study points: Expanded TCR sets contained significantly more large CDR3 similarity clusters than controls.

The time point denotes: pre-sensitization, week 0. Treatment described: therapeutic diphenylcyclopropenone sensitization with weekly scalp DPC. The trim removed 4 bases at V and 6 bases at J, leaving 8 bases unmatched. The CDR3 is 15 amino acids. Regarding this clonotype: Its matching antigen is unknown.

TCRdb re-called the RACE reads through MiXCR, storing one row per CDR3 protein. The repertoire holds more than 85,000 distinct CDR3 sequences, 8.5% to 9% seen once, with just over 2.5% in the top ten. Specimen: whole blood, collected in connection with sensitization to the hapten diphenylcyclopropenone (DPC). The TCR comes from a man aged 40-55 years with alopecia areata. Some clones in this sample may be carry-over from other donors' samples. The V gene is TRBV12-3 or TRBV12-4, the J gene TRBJ1-5; 8 bases match TRBD1. The CDR3 sequence is CASSSFRGRGQPQHF. The DNA for the CDR3 is TGTGCCAGCAGTTCCTTCAGGGGGCGAGGTCAGCCCCAGCATTTT.